This record covers a single T cell receptor (beta chain). Its antigen is not known. Germline loops: CDR1 DFQATT, CDR2 SNEGSKA (reference sequence). J gave up 4 bases and V 2 bases, and 16 bases lay outside the gene matches. This CDR3 region has 19 residues. Synthesis of TCR cDNA relied on 5'RACE template switching, which attached a universal primer site and UMIs. TCRdb called the 5' RACE reads again in MiXCR, with one record for every CDR3 protein. This table has fewer than 350,000 distinct CDR3 sequences, roughly 3.5% appearing once. These data belong to a study of T cells after yellow fever vaccination. Study overall: SMART-Seq v4 Ultra Low Input prepared the low-cell-number fractions. Findings and limits, study-wide: Subsequent booster samples again held most clones from primary vaccination (around 96% CD4, roughly 91% CD8). The secondary response was weaker, and its peak arrived faster, on day 5 versus 15.

This sample comprised PBMCs, obtained on the day of the yellow fever booster vaccination. The genes are TRBV20-1 and TRBJ2-3, with 12 bases lining up with TRBD2. This TCR came from a man aged 18 to 29 who received the YFV17D yellow fever vaccine. The CDR3 nucleotides read TGCAGTGCTAGATCAGAGGCCGCACTAGCGGGGGGCCCGTCAGATACGCAGTATTTT. Amino acids: CSARSEAALAGGPSDTQYF.